These 14 T cell receptor beta chains were sequenced from one sample in a study of T cells in localized non-small cell lung cancer (dated by TCRdb to 2018 to 2021). The library relied on the immunoSEQ multiplex PCR assay. The source is immuneACCESS, and TCRdb retained only in-frame sequences with V and J called. Part of the clones is not carried over; for the studies checked, unresolved V genes explain less than half of this, and the remainder is unexplained. The sample records 20,000 to 25,000 clones, 75% to 90% of which are singletons. The top ten constitute roughly a fifth of the sample. Sequenced material: peripheral blood, taken before any cancer treatment. The receptors shown here come from a man aged 35 to 69 with stage I squamous cell lung carcinoma.

V and J are TRBV15 and TRBJ1-2; the D is unclear. Trimming removed 0 bases from V and 11 bases from J, with 10 bases in between. The CDR3 has 12 residues. Germline CDR1 is LNHNV and CDR2 is YYDKDF (reference sequence). The DNA for the CDR3 is TGTGCCACCAGCAGAGATGCAAAAGGATACACCTTC. The encoded protein is CATSRDAKGYTF.

V usage is TRBV15 and J usage is TRBJ1-5, with 7 bases lining up with TRBD1. This CDR3 region has 15 residues. V lost 3 bases, J lost 6 bases, and 8 bases stayed unmatched. The germline CDR1 and CDR2 sequences are LNHNV and YYDKDF (reference sequence). CDR3 in amino acids: CATSSDRDRFQPQHF. CDR3 DNA: TGTGCCACCAGCAGCGACCGGGACAGATTTCAGCCCCAGCATTTT.

This sequence joins TRBV7-9 and TRBJ2-1; TRBD2 matches 8 bases. The CDR3 spans 14 residues. Germline values: CDR1 SEHNR, CDR2 FQNEAQ (reference sequence). Losses at the gene ends were 5 bases for V and 6 bases for J; bases not matched to a gene: 6. This CDR3 reads CASSPGLDGNEQFF. The CDR3 region has the DNA TGTGCCAGCAGCCCGGGACTAGATGGCAATGAGCAGTTCTTC.

V usage is TRBV19 and J usage is TRBJ1-2; a weak D match, TRBD1 (5 bases). In germline, CDR1 is LNHDA, CDR2 SQIVND (reference sequence). CDR3 length: 14 residues. V dropped 8 bases and J dropped 6 bases, with 19 bases sitting between them. CDR3 sequence: CASRPPAGLNGYTF. Written as DNA, the CDR3 is TGTGCCAGTCGTCCTCCCGCAGGGTTAAATGGCTACACCTTC.

The chain employs TRBV6-5 and TRBJ1-2; no clear D. Trimming stripped 5 bases from V and 3 bases from J, with 10 bases between. The CDR3 has 13 residues. CDR1 and CDR2 (germline): MNHEY, SVGAGI. The CDR3 coding sequence is TGTGCCAGCAGTCGGGTGGGAGACTATGGCTACACCTTC. Translated: CASSRVGDYGYTF.

This sequence joins TRBV5-1 and TRBJ2-6; TRBD1 agrees at 8 bases. The CDR3 sequence is 17 residues long. The J segment lost 1 base and the V segment lost 1 base, leaving 4 bases of the junction unmatched. Germline V gene data show CDR1 as SGHRS and CDR2 as YFSETQ. The CDR3 is CASSLTTGVSGANVLTF. The CDR3 DNA reads TGCGCCAGCAGCTTGACGACAGGGGTATCTGGGGCCAACGTCCTGACTTTC.

The V gene is TRBV5-1, the J gene TRBJ2-7; either TRBD1 or TRBD2 may supply D (5 bases each). Germline V lookup: CDR1 SGHRS, CDR2 YFSETQ. This CDR3 contains 13 residues. Trimming took off 5 bases at V and 1 base at J, with 10 bases between the two ends. For the CDR3, the DNA is TGCGCCAGCAGAGAGGGGTGGTCCTACGAGCAGTACTTC. It codes for CASREGWSYEQYF.

The rearrangement links TRBV5-1 to TRBJ2-2; 11 bases agree with TRBD1. V shed 3 bases, J shed 5 bases, and the junction held 6 bases outside the gene matches. The V gene's germline CDR1 is SGHRS and CDR2 YFSETQ. This CDR3 contains 16 residues. For the CDR3, the DNA is TGCGCCAGCAGCTCTGGACAGGGGGCTTTTACCGGGGAGCTGTTTTTT. This translates into CASSSGQGAFTGELFF.

The V and J genes are TRBV6-5 and TRBJ1-5, with TRBD1 matching over 7 bases. With V trimmed by 6 bases and J by 3 bases, 5 bases remained unmatched. This CDR3 contains 14 residues. Per germline, CDR1 MNHEY and CDR2 SVGAGI. CDR3 nucleotide sequence: TGTGCCAGCAGGACGGGACAGTTCAATCAGCCCCAGCATTTT. Translated: CASRTGQFNQPQHF.

This clone was counted a few times. V gene TRBV11-2 combines with J gene TRBJ1-6; D gene ambiguous. The V gene's germline CDR1 is SGHAT and CDR2 FQNNGV. This CDR3 comprises 15 residues. Trimming shortened V by 7 bases and J by 0 bases, and 10 bases separated the two germline ends. CDR3 sequence (DNA): TGTGCCAGCACCCTTACCAGCTCCTATAATTCACCCCTCCACTTT. It is translated as CASTLTSSYNSPLHF.

This sequence joins TRBV10-2 and TRBJ1-2, with a possible D match to TRBD1 (6 bases). The CDR3 covers 15 residues. V lost 3 bases, J lost 4 bases, and 15 bases lay in between. Germline CDR1 reads WSHSY; CDR2 reads SAAADI. CDR3 region: CASSDRTDRSYGYTF. DNA of the CDR3: TGCGCCAGCAGTGACAGGACAGATCGGAGCTATGGCTACACCTTC.

V gene TRBV18 combines with J gene TRBJ2-2, with 8 bases aligning to TRBD1. V was clipped by 5 bases and J by 5 bases; unmatched bases: 4. From germline, CDR1 is KGHSH and CDR2 LQKENI. The CDR3 runs to 14 residues. The CDR3 DNA follows: TGTGCCAGCTCATTTCAGGGGGCGACCGGGGAGCTGTTTTTT. This gives the protein CASSFQGATGELFF. The variable domain in full, with the rest retrieved from reference TRBV18 and TRBJ2-2, is NAGVMQNPRHLVRRRGQEARLRCSPMKGHSHVYWYRQLPEEGLKFMVYLQKENIIDESGMPKERFSAEFPKEGPSILRIQQVVRGDSAAYFCASSFQGATGELFFGEGSRLTVL.

The chain has TRBV30 and TRBJ2-2; 7 bases line up with TRBD1. Germline loops: CDR1 GTSNPN, CDR2 SVGIG (reference sequence). J lost 5 bases, V lost 5 bases, and 8 bases had no gene match. The CDR3 is 14 residues long. The CDR3 sequence: CAWASGQSTGELFF. DNA of the CDR3: TGTGCCTGGGCCTCGGGACAGTCAACCGGGGAGCTGTTTTTT. Looking up the rest from reference TRBV30 and TRBJ2-2 gives the full variable domain: SQTIHQWPATLVQPVGSPLSLECTVEGTSNPNLYWYRQAAGRGLQLLFYSVGIGQISSEVPQNLSASRPQDRQFILSSKKLLLSDSGFYLCAWASGQSTGELFFGEGSRLTVL.

The chain employs TRBV28 and TRBJ2-7, with TRBD1 matching over 7 bases. Germline values: CDR1 MDHEN, CDR2 SYDVKM. Trimming at V came to 5 bases and at J to 0 bases, leaving 10 bases not matched to a gene. This CDR3 region has 16 residues. CDR3 in amino acids: CASSLLPTGRSYEQYF. The CDR3 DNA is TGTGCCAGCAGTCTCCTCCCGACAGGGCGCTCCTACGAGCAGTACTTC.